This T cell receptor beta chain was recovered during a study of beta chain features in type 1 diabetes. Study-wide findings and caveats: An over-representation of cells with high TCR expression could result from cDNA sequencing. Type 1 diabetes patients had fewer VDJ junction insertions and more deletions.

Isolated RNA was reverse transcribed in full, so expressed TCRB transcripts were sequenced. Data came from immunoSEQ multiplex PCR; TCRdb stores just in-frame clones and leaves some out. The table shows 350,000 or so clones, with around 20% occurring only once. Germline CDR1 and CDR2: MGHRA and YSYEKL. V shed 4 bases, J shed 10 bases, and the junction held 22 bases outside the gene matches. The CDR3 has 18 residues. About this clone: Its target is not known.

V gene TRBV4-1 combines with J gene TRBJ2-1, with 7 bases that match TRBD1. This sequence originates from a woman in her late teens or twenties in good health. Sequenced input: naive CD4+ T cells from blood. CDR3 nucleotides: TGCGCCAGCAGCCCCCTCCCCCCGACAGGGAAAGGTTTGAGGGAGCAGTTCTTC. Amino acid sequence: CASSPLPPTGKGLREQFF.